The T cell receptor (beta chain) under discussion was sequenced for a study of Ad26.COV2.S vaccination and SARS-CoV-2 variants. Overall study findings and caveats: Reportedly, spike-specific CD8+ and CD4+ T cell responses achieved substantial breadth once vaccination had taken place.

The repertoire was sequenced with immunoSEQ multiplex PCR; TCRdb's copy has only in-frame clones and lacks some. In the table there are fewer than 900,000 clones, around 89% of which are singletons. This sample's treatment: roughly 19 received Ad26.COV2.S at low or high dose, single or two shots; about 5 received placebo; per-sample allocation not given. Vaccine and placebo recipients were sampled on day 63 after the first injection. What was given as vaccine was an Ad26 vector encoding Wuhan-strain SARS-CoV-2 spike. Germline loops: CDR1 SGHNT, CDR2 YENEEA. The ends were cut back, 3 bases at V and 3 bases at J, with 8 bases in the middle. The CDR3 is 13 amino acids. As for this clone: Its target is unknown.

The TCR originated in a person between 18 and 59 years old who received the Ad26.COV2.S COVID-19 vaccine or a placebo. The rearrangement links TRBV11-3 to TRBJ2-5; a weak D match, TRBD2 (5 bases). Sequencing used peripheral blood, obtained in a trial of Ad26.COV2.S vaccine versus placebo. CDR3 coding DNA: TGTGCCAGCAGCTTGGAAGCGGAAGAGACCCAGTACTTC. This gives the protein CASSLEAEETQYF.